The 20 T cell receptor beta chains in this list originate from one sample, sequenced in a study of cytomegalovirus exposure and HLA in healthy donors. The PCR contained 60 Vbeta and 13 Jbeta primers. Using immunoSEQ multiplex PCR, the repertoire was profiled, and TCRdb retains in-frame clones only, with some absent. The sample consists of some 130,000 clones, 78% of them appearing once. Sequenced sample: PBMCs. Every receptor here comes from a woman aged 40 to 50 in good health and CMV-seronegative.

The rearrangement links TRBV7-6 to TRBJ2-1, with 9 positions matching TRBD2. CDR3 length: 18 amino acids. Trimming cost V 6 bases and J 0 bases; bases outside gene matches: 12. Germline CDR1 and CDR2: SGHVS and FNYEAQ. The CDR3 loop reads CASSLLSGSLSSYNEQFF. The CDR3 coding sequence is TGTGCCAGCAGTCTTCTTAGCGGGAGTCTGAGCTCCTACAATGAGCAGTTCTTC.

The chain uses TRBV18 and TRBJ1-1; D call uncertain. There are 12 residues in the CDR3. Germline V gene sequence: CDR1 KGHSH, CDR2 LQKENI. Trimming cost V 3 bases and J 2 bases, with 4 bases left between them. The CDR3 region is CASSPTNTEAFF. Here the CDR3 DNA reads TGTGCCAGCTCACCTACAAACACTGAAGCTTTCTTT.

This clone was observed a single time. This sequence joins TRBV19 and TRBJ2-5; D possibly corresponds to TRBD2 (7 bases). The germline V and J ends were trimmed by 3 bases and 2 bases, with 13 bases remaining between them. Germline-derived CDR1 and CDR2 are LNHDA and SQIVND (reference sequence). CDR3 length: 15 amino acids. The CDR3 is CASSIAGGQQETQYF. The CDR3 coding sequence is TGTGCCAGTAGTATCGCCGGGGGGCAGCAAGAGACCCAGTACTTC.

This clone has just a few counts. The chain employs TRBV10-3 and TRBJ1-6; no firm D call. Trimming stripped 10 bases from V and 5 bases from J, with 18 bases between. The CDR3 covers 15 residues. CDR1 is ENHRY and CDR2 is SYGVKD in the germline V gene. The CDR3 DNA sequence: TGTGCCACCTCCTTCGGGGAAGCGAATAATTCACCCCTCCACTTT. As protein: CATSFGEANNSPLHF.

The J gene is TRBJ2-1, the V gene TRBV9, with a tentative D call TRBD2 (6 bases). Trimming took off 5 bases at V and 1 base at J, with 34 bases between the two ends. Per the germline V gene, CDR1 is SGDLS and CDR2 is YYNGEE. There are 22 residues in the CDR3. CDR3 sequence (DNA): TGTGCCAGCAGGGGGGAGGCGGAAGGACTCCTACCGCTTAAAGATTCCTACAATGAGCAGTTCTTC. The encoded protein is CASRGEAEGLLPLKDSYNEQFF.

The gene calls are TRBV7-8 and TRBJ2-5; perhaps TRBD1 as D (5 bases). The CDR3 length is 14 residues. CDR1 SGHVS and CDR2 FQNEAQ come from the germline V gene. The germline V and J ends were trimmed by 3 bases and 3 bases, with 11 bases remaining between them. The CDR3 loop is CASSFQPGKETQYF. The DNA for the CDR3 is TGTGCCAGCAGCTTCCAACCAGGGAAAGAGACCCAGTACTTC. The full variable domain, in which reference TRBV7-8 and TRBJ2-5 provide the parts outside the CDR3, is GAGVSQSPRYKVAKRGQDVALRCDPISGHVSLFWYQQALGQGPEFLTYFQNEAQLDKSGLPSDRFFAERPEGSVSTLKIQRTQQEDSAVYLCASSFQPGKETQYFGPGTRLLVL.

The rearrangement joins TRBV19 to TRBJ2-1, with 8 bases identical to TRBD1. Germline CDR1 and CDR2: LNHDA and SQIVND (reference sequence). The trim removed 8 bases at V and 5 bases at J, leaving 8 bases unmatched. There are 14 residues in the CDR3. The CDR3 DNA is TGTGCCAGTGCTCCGGGACAGGCCCACAATGAGCAGTTCTTC. Protein: CASAPGQAHNEQFF. Based on the CDR3 plus reference TRBV19 and TRBJ2-1, the full variable domain is DGGITQSPKYLFRKEGQNVTLSCEQNLNHDAMYWYRQDPGQGLRLIYYSQIVNDFQKGDIAEGYSVSREKKESFPLTVTSAQKNPTAFYLCASAPGQAHNEQFFGPGTRLTVL.

Notes on this clone: A read error may account for a junction end that differs from germline. The V call is TRBV27, the J call TRBJ2-6; D perhaps matches TRBD1 (5 bases). Germline CDR1 MNHEY, CDR2 SMNVEV (reference sequence). This CDR3 has 13 amino acids. The CDR3 region has the DNA TGTGCCAGCAGAAGCTCTGGGGCCAACGGCCTGACTTTC. This translates into CASRSSGANGLTF. Complete variable domain (other parts from reference TRBV27 and TRBJ2-6): EAQVTQNPRYLITVTGKKLTVTCSQNMNHEYMSWYRQDPGLGLRQIYYSMNVEVTDKGDVPEGYKVSRKEKRNFPLILESPSPNQTSLYFCASRSSGANGLTFGAGSRLTVL.

The rearrangement links TRBV7-6 to TRBJ1-1, with 7 bases lining up with TRBD1. Germline V gene data show CDR1 as SGHVS and CDR2 as FNYEAQ. V was pared by 5 bases and J by 6 bases, with 6 bases of the junction left unmatched. This CDR3 comprises 13 residues. Here the CDR3 reads CASSIGQVAEAFF. In DNA form, the CDR3 reads TGTGCCAGCAGCATCGGACAGGTTGCTGAAGCTTTCTTT. The variable domain in full, with the rest retrieved from reference TRBV7-6 and TRBJ1-1, is GAGVSQSPRYKVTKRGQDVALRCDPISGHVSLYWYRQALGQGPEFLTYFNYEAQQDKSGLPNDRFSAERPEGSISTLTIQRTEQRDSAMYRCASSIGQVAEAFFGQGTRLTVV.

The V and J genes are TRBV28 and TRBJ2-1; weak D call: TRBD1 (6 bases). V was pared by 5 bases and J by 4 bases, with 15 bases between. Germline CDR1 is MDHEN and CDR2 is SYDVKM. CDR3 size: 15 residues. Here the CDR3 reads CASSLDQGWYNEQFF. CDR3 bases: TGTGCCAGCAGTCTTGACCAGGGGTGGTACAATGAGCAGTTCTTC.

V gene TRBV28 combines with J gene TRBJ2-5, with a possible D match to TRBD2 (6 bases). The J call may be wrong; the DNA end is better matched by TRBJ2-7. Germline V gene lookup returns CDR1 MDHEN and CDR2 SYDVKM. The CDR3 sequence is 17 residues long. CDR3 sequence: CASSSIADPKGPYEQYF. The CDR3 nucleotides read TGTGCCAGCAGCTCAATAGCGGATCCAAAGGGGCCCTACGAGCAGTACTTC.

This rearrangement joins TRBV7-2 to TRBJ2-1, with 9 bases aligning to TRBD2. Germline V gene lookup returns CDR1 SGHTA and CDR2 FQGNSA. Germline trimming cut 11 bases from V and 6 bases from J; bases unmatched to any gene: 8. The CDR3 runs to 13 residues. This CDR3 reads CAAGGRAPNEQFF. For the CDR3, the DNA is TGTGCCGCTGGCGGGAGGGCCCCCAATGAGCAGTTCTTC.

This chain uses TRBV18 with TRBJ1-1; 9 bases fit TRBD1. Germline CDR1 and CDR2: KGHSH and LQKENI. The CDR3 has 16 amino acids. V shed 4 bases, J shed 3 bases, and the junction held 9 bases outside the gene matches. In DNA form, the CDR3 reads TGTGCCAGCTCACTAACAGGGGGCGAAGGGGACACTGAAGCTTTCTTT. Translating it yields CASSLTGGEGDTEAFF.

The rearrangement joins TRBV5-3 to TRBJ1-4; maybe TRBD1 (5 bases). TRBV5-3 is an ORF for which the function is uncertain. This CDR3 comprises 17 residues. Trimming took 3 bases from V and 6 from J, leaving 21 bases between them. CDR3 DNA: TGTGCCAGAAGCTCTTACACAAGGGGAGGTCGGCATGAAAAACTGTTTTTT. Its translation: CARSSYTRGGRHEKLFF.

The gene calls are TRBV7-8 and TRBJ1-4; no reliable D call. Germline assignment: CDR1 SGHVS and CDR2 FQNEAQ. V lost 6 bases and J 2 bases, leaving 10 bases between the germline ends. CDR3 length equals 14 residues. The CDR3 reads CASSSTETNEKLFF. DNA for the CDR3: TGTGCCAGCAGTTCGACGGAGACTAATGAAAAACTGTTTTTT.

This chain uses TRBV5-1 with TRBJ1-2; 7 nucleotides align to TRBD1. The CDR3 covers 15 residues. The V and J ends lost 4 bases and 0 bases, in that order; junction bases with no gene match: 6. Germline-derived CDR1 and CDR2 are SGHRS and YFSETQ. The CDR3 loop reads CASSDGTAANYGYTF. The DNA for the CDR3 is TGCGCCAGCAGCGACGGGACAGCAGCTAACTATGGCTACACCTTC.

In DNA form, the CDR3 reads TGCGCCAGCAGCCCCGGACATACCAATCAGCCCCAGCATTTT. Protein product: CASSPGHTNQPQHF. The rearrangement uses TRBV5-1 and TRBJ1-5, with D possibly TRBD1 on 5 matching bases. The germline V gene encodes CDR1 SGHRS and CDR2 YFSETQ. The CDR3 has 14 residues. Trimming pared 4 bases from V and 3 bases from J, leaving 11 bases between. Using reference TRBV5-1 and TRBJ1-5 for the parts outside the CDR3, the full variable domain is KAGVTQTPRYLIKTRGQQVTLSCSPISGHRSVSWYQQTPGQGLQFLFEYFSETQRNKGNFPGRFSGRQFSNSRSEMNVSTLELGDSALYLCASSPGHTNQPQHFGDGTRLSIL.

The rearrangement uses TRBV19 and TRBJ2-7; a possible D gene is TRBD2 (6 bases). Trimming stripped 5 bases from V and 4 bases from J, with 18 bases between. The CDR3 is 15 residues long. Germline values: CDR1 LNHDA, CDR2 SQIVND (reference sequence). CDR3 protein: CASSVHTGTAYEQYF. DNA of the CDR3: TGTGCCAGTAGTGTACATACCGGGACTGCTTACGAGCAGTACTTC.

The V call is TRBV18, the J call TRBJ2-1; D call uncertain. Between the trimmed V and J ends, which lost 4 bases and 2 bases, there was a span of 9 bases. This CDR3 spans 14 amino acids. CDR1 and CDR2 (germline): KGHSH, LQKENI. The CDR3 sequence: CASSQREAYNEQFF. The CDR3 DNA reads as TGTGCCAGCTCACAAAGAGAGGCCTACAATGAGCAGTTCTTC.

In this sample, this clone turned up a few times. This chain links TRBV28 with TRBJ1-5; no definite D call. Per germline, CDR1 MDHEN and CDR2 SYDVKM. V was trimmed by 5 bases and J by 4 bases, leaving 12 bases between them. The CDR3 loop spans 14 amino acids. This CDR3 reads CASSPPSLNQPQHF. In nucleotides, the CDR3 is TGTGCCAGCAGTCCCCCGAGTCTGAATCAGCCCCAGCATTTT.